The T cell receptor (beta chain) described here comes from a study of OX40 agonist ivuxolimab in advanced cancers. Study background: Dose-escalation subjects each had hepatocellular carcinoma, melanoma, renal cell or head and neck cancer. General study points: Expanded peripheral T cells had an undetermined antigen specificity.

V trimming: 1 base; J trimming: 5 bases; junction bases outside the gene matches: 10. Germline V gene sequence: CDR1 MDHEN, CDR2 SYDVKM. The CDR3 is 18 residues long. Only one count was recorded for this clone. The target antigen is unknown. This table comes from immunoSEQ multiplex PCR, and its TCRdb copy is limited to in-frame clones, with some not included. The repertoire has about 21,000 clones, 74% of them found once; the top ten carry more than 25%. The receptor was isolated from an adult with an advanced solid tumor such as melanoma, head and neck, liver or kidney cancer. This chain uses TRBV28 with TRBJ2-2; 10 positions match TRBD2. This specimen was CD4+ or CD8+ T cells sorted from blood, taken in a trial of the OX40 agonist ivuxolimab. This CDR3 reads CASSLLGITSGMTGELFF. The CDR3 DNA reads TGTGCCAGCAGTTTATTGGGGATCACTAGCGGGATGACCGGGGAGCTGTTTTTT.